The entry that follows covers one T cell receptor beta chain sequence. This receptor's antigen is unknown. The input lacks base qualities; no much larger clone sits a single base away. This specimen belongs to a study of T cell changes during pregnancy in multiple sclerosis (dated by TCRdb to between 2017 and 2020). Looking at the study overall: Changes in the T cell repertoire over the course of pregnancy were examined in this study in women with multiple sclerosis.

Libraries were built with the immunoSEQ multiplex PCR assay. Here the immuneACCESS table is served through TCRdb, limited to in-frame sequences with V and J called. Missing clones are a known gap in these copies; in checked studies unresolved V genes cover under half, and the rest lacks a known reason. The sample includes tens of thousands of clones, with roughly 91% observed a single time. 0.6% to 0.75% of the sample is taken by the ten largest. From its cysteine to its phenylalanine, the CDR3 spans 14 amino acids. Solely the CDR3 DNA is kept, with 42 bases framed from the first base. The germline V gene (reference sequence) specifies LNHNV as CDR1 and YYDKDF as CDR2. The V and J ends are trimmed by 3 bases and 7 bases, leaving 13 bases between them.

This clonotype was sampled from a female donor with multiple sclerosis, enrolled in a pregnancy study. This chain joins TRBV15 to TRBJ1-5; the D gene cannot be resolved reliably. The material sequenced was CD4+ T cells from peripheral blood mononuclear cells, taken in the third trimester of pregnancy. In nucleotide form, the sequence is TGTGCCACCAGCAGCTCTCTGGGAGGGCAGCCCCAGCATTTT. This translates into CATSSSLGGQPQHF.